This is a list of T cell receptor beta chains from one sample in a study of blood T cell repertoires in COVID-19. The table came from immunoSEQ multiplex PCR; TCRdb's copy has only in-frame clones and leaves some out. The sample carries 150,000 to 200,000 clones, about 81% recorded once. Sequencing input: peripheral blood. Source of these receptors: a man aged 55 to 70 with active or convalescent COVID-19. Each CDR3 is given with its conserved first and last residue. The order of the fields is V gene, CDR3 protein.

TRBV6-2/TRBV6-3 | CASSHRGNTEAFF
TRBV27 | CASSFLAGSSYEQYF
TRBV11-2 | CASSLAGSKSSYEQYF
TRBV10-3 | CAISRDRGVGYTF
TRBV6-1 | CASSEASGGGRPHEQFF
TRBV18 | CASSLRDRVYGYTF
TRBV7-9 | CASSLADSYEQYF
TRBV7-7 | CASSLDASGGMTQYF
TRBV19 | CASSWELAGGTEAFF
TRBV21-1 | CASSSEQGPDEKLFF